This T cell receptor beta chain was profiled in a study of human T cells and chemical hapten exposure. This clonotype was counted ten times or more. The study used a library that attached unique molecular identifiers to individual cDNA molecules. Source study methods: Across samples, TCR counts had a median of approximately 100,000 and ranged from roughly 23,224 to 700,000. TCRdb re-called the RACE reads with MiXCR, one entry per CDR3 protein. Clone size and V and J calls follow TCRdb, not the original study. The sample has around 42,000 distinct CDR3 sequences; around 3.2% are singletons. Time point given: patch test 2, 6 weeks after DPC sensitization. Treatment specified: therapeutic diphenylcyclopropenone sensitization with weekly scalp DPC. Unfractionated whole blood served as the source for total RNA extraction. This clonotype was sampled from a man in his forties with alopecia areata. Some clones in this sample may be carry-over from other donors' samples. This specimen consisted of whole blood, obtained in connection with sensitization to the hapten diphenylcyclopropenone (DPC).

The CDR3 coding sequence is TGTGCCTGGAGCCATGGACAGGGAGCCAACGTCCTGACTTTC. Translation gives CAWSHGQGANVLTF. The chain uses TRBV30 and TRBJ2-6; 8 bases are a match to TRBD1. Germline lookup yields CDR1 GTSNPN and CDR2 SVGIG (reference sequence). The CDR3 length is 14 residues. After removal of 3 bases from V and 7 bases from J, the junction contained 5 bases not matched to a gene.